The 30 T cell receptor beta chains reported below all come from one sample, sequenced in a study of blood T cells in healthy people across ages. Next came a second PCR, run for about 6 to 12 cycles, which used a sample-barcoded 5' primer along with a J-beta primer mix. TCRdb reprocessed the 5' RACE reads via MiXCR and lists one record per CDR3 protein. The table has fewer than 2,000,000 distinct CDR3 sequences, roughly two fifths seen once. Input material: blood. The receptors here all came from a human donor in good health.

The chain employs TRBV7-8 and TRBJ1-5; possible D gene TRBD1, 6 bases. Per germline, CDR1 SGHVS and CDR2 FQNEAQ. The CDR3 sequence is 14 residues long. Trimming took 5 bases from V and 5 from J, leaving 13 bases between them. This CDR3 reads CASSPTGNHQPQHF. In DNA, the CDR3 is TGTGCCAGCAGCCCAACAGGGAACCATCAGCCCCAGCATTTT.

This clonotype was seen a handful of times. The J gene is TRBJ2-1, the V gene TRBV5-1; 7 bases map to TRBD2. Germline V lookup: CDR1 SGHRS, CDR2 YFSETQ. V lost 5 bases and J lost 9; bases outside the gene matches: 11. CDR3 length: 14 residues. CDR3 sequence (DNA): TGCGCCAGCAGGCTCCCGATTCCGGGAGGTGAGCAGTTCTTC. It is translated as CASRLPIPGGEQFF.

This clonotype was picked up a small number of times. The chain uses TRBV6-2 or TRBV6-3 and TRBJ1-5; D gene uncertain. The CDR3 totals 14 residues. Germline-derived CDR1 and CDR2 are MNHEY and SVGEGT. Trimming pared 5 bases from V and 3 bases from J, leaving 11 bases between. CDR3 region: CASSPTFPNQPQHF. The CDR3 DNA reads TGTGCCAGCAGTCCGACATTCCCCAATCAGCCCCAGCATTTT.

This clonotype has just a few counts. The CDR3 reads CASSLQGKGTQYF. CDR3 DNA sequence: TGTGCCAGCAGCTTACAGGGAAAAGGTACGCAGTATTTT. This rearrangement joins TRBV6-6 to TRBJ2-3, with D possibly matching TRBD1 (6 bases). CDR1 and CDR2 (germline): MNHNY, SVGAGI (reference sequence). The V gene lost 6 bases and the J gene lost 8 bases, with 15 bases spanning the gap. This CDR3 comprises 13 residues.

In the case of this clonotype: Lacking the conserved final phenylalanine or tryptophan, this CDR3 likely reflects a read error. The CDR3 region is CSLTRGGGNEQFV. DNA for the CDR3: TGCAGCTTAACGAGGGGGGGGGGCAATGAGCAGTTCGTC. This chain connects TRBV29-1 to TRBJ2-1, with D possibly TRBD2 on 7 matching bases. The germline V and J ends were trimmed by 8 bases and 6 bases, with 17 bases remaining between them. The CDR3 spans 13 residues. Germline CDR1 reads SQVTM; CDR2 reads ANQGSEA.

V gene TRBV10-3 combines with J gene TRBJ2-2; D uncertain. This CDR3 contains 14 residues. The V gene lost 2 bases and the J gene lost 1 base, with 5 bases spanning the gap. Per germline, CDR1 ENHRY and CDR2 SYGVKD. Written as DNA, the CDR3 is TGTGCCATCAGTGAGAAACTGAACACCGGGGAGCTGTTTTTT. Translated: CAISEKLNTGELFF.

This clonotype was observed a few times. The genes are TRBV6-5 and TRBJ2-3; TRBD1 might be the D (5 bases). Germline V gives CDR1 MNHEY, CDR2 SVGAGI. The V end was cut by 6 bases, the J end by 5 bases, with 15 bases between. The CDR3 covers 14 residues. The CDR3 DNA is TGTGCCAGCAGGGTGGGGCCCCTGGGAGATACGCAGTATTTT. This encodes CASRVGPLGDTQYF.

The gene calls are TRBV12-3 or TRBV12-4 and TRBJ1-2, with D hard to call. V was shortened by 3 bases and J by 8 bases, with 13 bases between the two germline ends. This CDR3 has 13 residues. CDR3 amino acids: CASSFTPRVGYTF. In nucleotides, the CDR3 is TGTGCCAGCAGTTTCACCCCTAGAGTCGGCTACACCTTC.

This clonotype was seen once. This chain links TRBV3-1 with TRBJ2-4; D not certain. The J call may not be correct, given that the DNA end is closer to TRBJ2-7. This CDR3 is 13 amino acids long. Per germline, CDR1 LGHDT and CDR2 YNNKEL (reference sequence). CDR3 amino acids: CASSQDGQPEQYF. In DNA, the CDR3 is TGTGCCAGCAGCCAAGATGGCCAACCCGAGCAGTACTTC.

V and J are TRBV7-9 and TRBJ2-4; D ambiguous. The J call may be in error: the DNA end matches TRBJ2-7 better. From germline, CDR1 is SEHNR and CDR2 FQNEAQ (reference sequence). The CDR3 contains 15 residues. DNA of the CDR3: TGTGCCAGCAGCTTAGGGGCAGCGAAGATGGACGAGCAGTACTTC. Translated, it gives CASSLGAAKMDEQYF.

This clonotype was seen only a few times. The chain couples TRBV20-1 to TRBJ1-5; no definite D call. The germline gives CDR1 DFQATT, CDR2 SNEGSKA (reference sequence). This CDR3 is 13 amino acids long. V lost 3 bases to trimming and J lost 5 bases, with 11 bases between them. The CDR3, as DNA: TGCAGTGCTAGCTGGCAGGTCGATCAGCCCCAGCATTTT. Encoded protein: CSASWQVDQPQHF.

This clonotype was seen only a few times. The CDR3 spells CSVGLAGVSLYNEQFF. CDR3 DNA: TGCAGCGTTGGGCTAGCGGGGGTCTCACTTTACAATGAGCAGTTCTTC. The chain joins TRBV29-1 to TRBJ2-1; 10 bases align to TRBD2. This CDR3 spans 16 amino acids. J was trimmed by 4 bases and V by 4 bases; bases with no gene match: 10. Germline loops: CDR1 SQVTM, CDR2 ANQGSEA.

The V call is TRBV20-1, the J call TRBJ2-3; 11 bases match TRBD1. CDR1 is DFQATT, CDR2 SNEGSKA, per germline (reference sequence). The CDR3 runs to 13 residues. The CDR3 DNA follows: TGCACCACCGGACAGGGGGCCTCAGATACGCAGTATTTT. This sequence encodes CTTGQGASDTQYF.

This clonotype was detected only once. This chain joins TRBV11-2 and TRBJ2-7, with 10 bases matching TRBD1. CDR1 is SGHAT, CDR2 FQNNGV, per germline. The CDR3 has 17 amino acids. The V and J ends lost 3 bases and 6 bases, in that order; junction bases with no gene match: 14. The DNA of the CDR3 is TGTGCCAGCAGCTTCGCCCGCATAGGGACAGGGGTCTCCGAGCAGTACTTC. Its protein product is CASSFARIGTGVSEQYF.

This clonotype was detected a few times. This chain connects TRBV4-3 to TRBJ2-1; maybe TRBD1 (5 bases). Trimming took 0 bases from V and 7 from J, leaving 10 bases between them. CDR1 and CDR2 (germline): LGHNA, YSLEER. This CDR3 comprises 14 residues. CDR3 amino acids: CASSQDWAGNEQFF. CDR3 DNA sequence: TGCGCCAGCAGCCAAGACTGGGCAGGGAATGAGCAGTTCTTC.

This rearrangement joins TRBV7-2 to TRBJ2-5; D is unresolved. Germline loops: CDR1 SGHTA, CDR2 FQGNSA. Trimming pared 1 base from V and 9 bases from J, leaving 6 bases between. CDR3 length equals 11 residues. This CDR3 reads CTSSLGLSQYF. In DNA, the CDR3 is TGTACCAGCAGCTTAGGGTTGTCCCAGTACTTC.

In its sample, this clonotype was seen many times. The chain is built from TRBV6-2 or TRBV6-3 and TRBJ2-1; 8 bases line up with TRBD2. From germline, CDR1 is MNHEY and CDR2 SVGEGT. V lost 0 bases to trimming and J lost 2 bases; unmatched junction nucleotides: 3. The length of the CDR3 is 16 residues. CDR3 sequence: CASSYSSGGAYNEQFF. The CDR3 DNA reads TGTGCCAGCAGTTACTCGAGCGGGGGCGCCTACAATGAGCAGTTCTTC.

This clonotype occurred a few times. CDR3 coding DNA: TGTGCCAGCTCACCACCAGACAGGGGGCCTTACAATGAGCAGTTCTTC. It translates to CASSPPDRGPYNEQFF. The chain links TRBV18 to TRBJ2-1; 10 bases map to TRBD1. The trim removed 0 bases at V and 4 bases at J, leaving 3 bases unmatched. Per the germline V gene, CDR1 is KGHSH and CDR2 is LQKENI. This CDR3 region has 16 residues.

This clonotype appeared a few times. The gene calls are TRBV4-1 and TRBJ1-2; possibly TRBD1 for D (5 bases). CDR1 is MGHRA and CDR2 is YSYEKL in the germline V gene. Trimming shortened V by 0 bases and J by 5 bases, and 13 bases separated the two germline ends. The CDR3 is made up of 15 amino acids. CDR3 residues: CASSQEGVQLYGYTF. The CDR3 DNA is TGCGCCAGCAGCCAAGAAGGGGTACAACTTTATGGCTACACCTTC.

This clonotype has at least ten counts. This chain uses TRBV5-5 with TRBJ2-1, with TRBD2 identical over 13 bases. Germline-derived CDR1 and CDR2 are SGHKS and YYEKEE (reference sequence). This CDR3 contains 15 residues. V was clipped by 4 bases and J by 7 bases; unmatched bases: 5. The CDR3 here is CASSPGTSGVNEQFF. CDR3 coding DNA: TGTGCCAGCAGCCCCGGGACTAGCGGGGTGAATGAGCAGTTCTTC.

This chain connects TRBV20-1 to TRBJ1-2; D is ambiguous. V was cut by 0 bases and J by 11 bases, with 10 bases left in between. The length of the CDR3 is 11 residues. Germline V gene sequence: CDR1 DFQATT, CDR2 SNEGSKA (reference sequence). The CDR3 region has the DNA TGCAGTGCTAGAGATAGGCTCGGGTACACCTTC. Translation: CSARDRLGYTF.

CDR3 nucleotide sequence: TGTGCCAGCAGTTTCTACAGGGGGGACTCTGGGGCCAACGTCCTGACTTTC. Protein product: CASSFYRGDSGANVLTF. The chain joins TRBV27 to TRBJ2-6; 8 bases line up with TRBD1. Germline-derived CDR1 and CDR2 are MNHEY and SMNVEV (reference sequence). The V segment lost 3 bases and the J segment 0 bases; nucleotides outside the gene matches: 4. This CDR3 contains 17 residues. Filled out from reference TRBV27 and TRBJ2-6, the complete variable domain reads EAQVTQNPRYLITVTGKKLTVTCSQNMNHEYMSWYRQDPGLGLRQIYYSMNVEVTDKGDVPEGYKVSRKEKRNFPLILESPSPNQTSLYFCASSFYRGDSGANVLTFGAGSRLTVL.

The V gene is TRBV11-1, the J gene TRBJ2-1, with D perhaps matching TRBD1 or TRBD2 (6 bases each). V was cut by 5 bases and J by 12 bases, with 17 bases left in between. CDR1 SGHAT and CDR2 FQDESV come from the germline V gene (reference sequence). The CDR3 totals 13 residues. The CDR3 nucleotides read TGTGCCAGCAGCCGATTGGGGGGCTCGGGGCAGTTCTTC. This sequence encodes CASSRLGGSGQFF.

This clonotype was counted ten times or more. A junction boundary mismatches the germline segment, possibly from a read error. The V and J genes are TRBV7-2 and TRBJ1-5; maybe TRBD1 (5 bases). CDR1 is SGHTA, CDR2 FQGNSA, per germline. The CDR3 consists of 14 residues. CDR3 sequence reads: CASSLAGGYQPQHF. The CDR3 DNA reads TGCGCCAGCAGCTTGGCCGGGGGTTATCAGCCCCAGCATTTT.

CDR3 sequence reads: CASSLVTPGNTEAFF. The CDR3 DNA sequence: TGCGCCAGCAGCTTGGTAACCCCGGGTAATACTGAAGCTTTCTTT. The V and J genes are TRBV5-1 and TRBJ1-1; D gene uncertain. The V end was cut by 0 bases, the J end by 5 bases, with 14 bases between. The germline CDR1 and CDR2 sequences are SGHRS and YFSETQ. The CDR3 loop spans 15 amino acids.

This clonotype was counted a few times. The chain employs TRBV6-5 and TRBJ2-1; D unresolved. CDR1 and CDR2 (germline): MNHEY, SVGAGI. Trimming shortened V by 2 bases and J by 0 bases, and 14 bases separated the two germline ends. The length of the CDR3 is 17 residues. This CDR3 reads CASSYDGEQSSYNEQFF. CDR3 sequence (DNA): TGTGCCAGCAGTTACGACGGAGAACAGAGCTCCTACAATGAGCAGTTCTTC.

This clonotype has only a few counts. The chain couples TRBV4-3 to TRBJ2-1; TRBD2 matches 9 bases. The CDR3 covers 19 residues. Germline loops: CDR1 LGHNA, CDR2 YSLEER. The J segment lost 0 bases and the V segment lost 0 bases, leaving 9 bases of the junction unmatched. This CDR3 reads CASSQDQGGSGGSYNEQFF. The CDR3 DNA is TGCGCCAGCAGCCAAGATCAGGGCGGTAGCGGGGGCTCCTACAATGAGCAGTTCTTC.

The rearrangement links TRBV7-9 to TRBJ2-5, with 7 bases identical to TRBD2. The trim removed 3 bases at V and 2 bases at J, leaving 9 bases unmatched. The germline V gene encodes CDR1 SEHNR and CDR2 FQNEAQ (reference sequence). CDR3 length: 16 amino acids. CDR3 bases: TGTGCCAGCAGCTTGCGGGGGACGGGGCGGCAAGAGACCCAGTACTTC. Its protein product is CASSLRGTGRQETQYF.

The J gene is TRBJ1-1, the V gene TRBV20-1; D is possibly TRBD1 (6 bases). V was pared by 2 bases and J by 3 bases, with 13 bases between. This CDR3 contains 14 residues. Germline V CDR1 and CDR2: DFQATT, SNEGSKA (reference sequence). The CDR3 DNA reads TGCAGTGCTAGACCTCCAACAGGGTACACTGAAGCTTTCTTT. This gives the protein CSARPPTGYTEAFF.

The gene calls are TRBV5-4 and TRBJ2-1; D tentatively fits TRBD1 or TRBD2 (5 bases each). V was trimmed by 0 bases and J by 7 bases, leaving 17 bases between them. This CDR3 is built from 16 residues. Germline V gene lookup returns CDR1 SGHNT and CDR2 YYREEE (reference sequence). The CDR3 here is CASSLAVSGWGNEQFF. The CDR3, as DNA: TGTGCCAGCAGCTTGGCGGTGTCAGGGTGGGGGAATGAGCAGTTCTTC.